Below are 8 T cell receptor beta chains sequenced from a single sample in a study of cytomegalovirus exposure and HLA in healthy donors. The PCR made use of 60 Vbeta and 13 Jbeta primers. The assay was immunoSEQ multiplex PCR, and TCRdb's table has in-frame clones only and misses some. The data hold around 130,000 clones, with around four fifths observed a single time. The specimen was PBMCs. The source of these receptors is a human donor in good health.

The V call is TRBV25-1, the J call TRBJ1-2; 9 nucleotides agree with TRBD1. J gave up 8 bases and V 4 bases, and 14 bases lay outside the gene matches. The V gene's germline CDR1 is MGHDK and CDR2 SYGVNS. The CDR3 totals 16 residues. CDR3 in DNA: TGTGCCAGCAGTGGCGGGGGGACAGGGCCTGGTGGGGGCTACACCTTC. Protein sequence: CASSGGGTGPGGGYTF.

The chain couples TRBV6-1 to TRBJ1-6; 7 bases align to TRBD1. With 8 bases clipped from V and 10 bases from J, the junction kept 8 bases outside the gene matches. This CDR3 region has 13 residues. From germline, CDR1 is MNHNS and CDR2 SASEGT. The CDR3 loop is CASLDRLWSPLHF. The DNA for the CDR3 is TGTGCCAGCCTGGACAGGTTGTGGTCACCCCTCCACTTT.

This clone has just a few counts. Here the CDR3 reads CASSFRDGYGYTF. CDR3 nucleotide sequence: TGTGCCAGCAGCTTCAGGGATGGCTATGGCTACACCTTC. The chain has TRBV5-6 and TRBJ1-2; D possibly corresponds to TRBD1 (5 bases). Germline V CDR1 and CDR2: SGHDT, YYEEEE. CDR3 length: 13 amino acids. V was shortened by 2 bases and J by 4 bases, with 9 bases between the two germline ends.

Of note for this clone: This sample includes further DNA sequences coding for the same CDR3. This sequence joins TRBV2 and TRBJ2-1; 9 bases are shared with TRBD2. V shed 6 bases and J 0 bases; nucleotides not matched to a gene: 3. There are 15 residues in the CDR3. Germline V gene data show CDR1 as SNHLY and CDR2 as FYNNEI. DNA for the CDR3: TGTGCCAGCAGCCTAGCGGGGAGCTCCTACAATGAGCAGTTCTTC. It yields the protein CASSLAGSSYNEQFF. Supplemented by reference TRBV2 and TRBJ2-1, the full variable domain reads EPEVTQTPSHQVTQMGQEVILRCVPISNHLYFYWYRQILGQKVEFLVSFYNNEISEKSEIFDDQFSVERPDGSNFTLKIRSTKLEDSAMYFCASSLAGSSYNEQFFGPGTRLTVL.

This clone appeared once. The chain's CDR3 is CASSGSPRGGHGYTF. The CDR3 DNA sequence: TGTGCCAGCAGCGGATCCCCCCGGGGGGGGCATGGCTACACCTTC. The V call is TRBV7-9, the J call TRBJ1-2; possible D gene TRBD1, 6 bases. Trimming shortened V by 5 bases and J by 6 bases, and 19 bases separated the two germline ends. The CDR3 runs 15 residues. Germline CDR1 reads SEHNR; CDR2 reads FQNEAQ (reference sequence).

This clone appeared a single time. The chain uses TRBV6-1 and TRBJ1-2, with 12 bases matching TRBD1. Germline-derived CDR1 and CDR2 are MNHNS and SASEGT. CDR3 size: 17 residues. V was pared by 2 bases and J by 7 bases, with 11 bases of the junction left unmatched. For the CDR3, the DNA is TGTGCCAGCAGTGAATTAGTAGGGACAGGGGGCGTGGGTGGCTACACCTTC. It yields the protein CASSELVGTGGVGGYTF.

J is TRBJ1-3 and V is TRBV2; D possibly corresponds to TRBD1 (6 bases). This CDR3 has 18 amino acids. V dropped 6 bases and J dropped 5 bases, with 26 bases sitting between them. Looked up from germline, CDR1 is SNHLY and CDR2 is FYNNEI. CDR3 amino acids: CASRQTTFRDNGRNTIYF. The DNA for the CDR3 is TGTGCCAGCAGACAAACTACTTTTCGGGACAACGGTCGAAACACCATATATTTT. The full variable domain, with the rest looked up from reference TRBV2 and TRBJ1-3, is EPEVTQTPSHQVTQMGQEVILRCVPISNHLYFYWYRQILGQKVEFLVSFYNNEISEKSEIFDDQFSVERPDGSNFTLKIRSTKLEDSAMYFCASRQTTFRDNGRNTIYFGEGSWLTVV.

The gene calls are TRBV7-6 and TRBJ2-1, with TRBD2 matching 8 bases. CDR1 and CDR2 (germline): SGHVS, FNYEAQ. V was clipped by 10 bases and J by 8 bases; unmatched bases: 7. The CDR3 is 12 residues long. CDR3 DNA: TGTGCCATTAAGAGCGGGGGTTATGAGCAGTTCTTC. This translates into CAIKSGGYEQFF.